A selection of T cell receptor beta chains follows, all from one sample in a study of blood T cell repertoires in COVID-19. The assay was immunoSEQ multiplex PCR, and TCRdb's table has in-frame clones only and misses some. The sample consists of around 120,000 clones, roughly 85% of them appearing once. Sequenced material: peripheral blood. The receptors stem from a human donor in a cohort sampled during active COVID-19. Both conserved end residues are part of each CDR3. The D gene is left open where the match is weak. The size entry is marked missing in some rows and otherwise reads once, few, many or a size class.

D gene	clone size	V gene	J gene	CDR3 DNA	CDR3 protein
NA	many	TRBV28	TRBJ2-1	TGTGCCAGCAGTTTCGCGGGGCCAAGGGAGAATGAGCAGTTCTTC	CASSFAGPRENEQFF
NA	NA	TRBV9	TRBJ2-6	TGTGCCAGCAGCGTCGCAGGGGTCGGGGCCAACGTCCTGACTTTC	CASSVAGVGANVLTF
TRBD1	NA	TRBV4-1	TRBJ2-7	TGCGCCAGCAGCCAAGGTTCAGGGGGCCTAAACGAGCAGTACTTC	CASSQGSGGLNEQYF
TRBD1	NA	TRBV28	TRBJ2-4	TGTGCCAGCAGGCCGGGACAGGGCTCTTGGGCCCTGAGGTACTTC	CASRPGQGSWALRYF
NA	NA	TRBV30	TRBJ2-1	TGTGCCTGGAGTGTAGATAGCGGTCACAATGAGCAGTTCTTC	CAWSVDSGHNEQFF
TRBD2	NA	TRBV7-8	TRBJ2-1	TGTGCCAGCAGCTTAGCTCCTAGCGGGGTATACAATGAGCAGTTCTTC	CASSLAPSGVYNEQFF
NA	NA	TRBV7-8	TRBJ1-4	TGTGCCAGCAGCTTACAGGGTTTCACTAATGAAAAACTGTTTTTT	CASSLQGFTNEKLFF
NA	NA	TRBV12-2	TRBJ1-1	TGTGCAAGTCGCCACCGACAGGATTTAGCTGAAGCTTTCTTT	CASRHRQDLAEAFF
NA	once	TRBV7-2	TRBJ1-5	TGTGCCAGCAGCTTAAGTGCCTATAGCAATCAGCCCCAGCATTTT	CASSLSAYSNQPQHF
TRBD1	NA	TRBV24-1	TRBJ1-1	TGTGCCACCAGTGATTTGAGGGGACAGGGGGCGGCTTACACTGAAGCTTTCTTT	CATSDLRGQGAAYTEAFF
NA	NA	TRBV9	TRBJ2-5	TGTGCCAGCAGCGCCACCGGGACTCAAGAGACCCAGTACTTC	CASSATGTQETQYF
TRBD2	NA	TRBV7-2	TRBJ2-3	TGTGCCAGCAGCTTCTTAGCGGGGGGGGGCACAGATACGCAGTATTTT	CASSFLAGGGTDTQYF
TRBD1	NA	TRBV4-3	TRBJ2-7	TGCGCCAGCAGCGGGACAGTTGGGGAGCAGTACTTC	CASSGTVGEQYF
NA	once	TRBV9	TRBJ2-3	TGTGCCAGCAGCTCGCAGGGGTCCACAGATACGCAGTATTTT	CASSSQGSTDTQYF
TRBD1	NA	TRBV28	TRBJ1-4	TGTGCCAGCGGGGACAGCGTTAATGAAAAACTGTTTTTT	CASGDSVNEKLFF
NA	NA	TRBV12-2	TRBJ1-1	TGTGCAAGTCGCTTAGCCCAATCCGGGGAGGGGCCTAACACTGAAGCTTTCTTT	CASRLAQSGEGPNTEAFF
TRBD1	NA	TRBV3-1/TRBV3-2	TRBJ1-3	TGTGCCAGCAGCCCCCCGGGACAGGGGGCCCGAACCATATATTTT	CASSPPGQGARTIYF
TRBD1	NA	TRBV27	TRBJ1-5	TGTGCCAGCAGTAGAACCGGGACAGGGTATCAGCCCCAGCATTTT	CASSRTGTGYQPQHF
TRBD1	once	TRBV5-4	TRBJ1-2	TGTGCCAGCAGCTCACCAAATGGACAGGGGTATGGCTACACCTTC	CASSSPNGQGYGYTF
TRBD1	NA	TRBV19	TRBJ1-5	TGTGCCAGTAGTATAGATCTCGACAGGGTTGATCAGCCCCAGCATTTT	CASSIDLDRVDQPQHF
TRBD2	NA	TRBV19	TRBJ2-7	TGTGCCAGTAGCGCCGGGACTAGCGGAATGGAGCAGTACTTC	CASSAGTSGMEQYF
NA	NA	TRBV7-7	TRBJ2-5	TGTGCCAGCAGCTTAGAGCCGGGATGGGAGACCCAGTACTTC	CASSLEPGWETQYF
TRBD1	NA	TRBV7-2	TRBJ1-2	TGTGCCAGCAGCTCCCGGGACAGAAATGGCTACACCTTC	CASSSRDRNGYTF
TRBD2	NA	TRBV4-2	TRBJ2-7	TGTGCCAGCAGCCGAACTAGCGGGGGAAATTACGAGCAGTACTTC	CASSRTSGGNYEQYF
TRBD1	NA	TRBV4-2	TRBJ1-2	TGTGCCAGCAGCCCGACAGGGGGGAACTATGGCTACACCTTC	CASSPTGGNYGYTF
TRBD2	NA	TRBV28	TRBJ2-3	TGTGCCAGCAGTTCGCGGGGGACCCCAGCGGGAGTTGATACGCAGTATTTT	CASSSRGTPAGVDTQYF
NA	NA	TRBV28	TRBJ1-1	TGTGCCAGCAGTTTAGGGCACAGCACTGAAGCTTTCTTT	CASSLGHSTEAFF
NA	few	TRBV5-1	TRBJ1-6	TGCGCCAGCAGCTTGGATGACAGTACCTATAATTCACCCCTCCACTTT	CASSLDDSTYNSPLHF
NA	NA	TRBV5-4	TRBJ1-2	TGTGCCAGCAGCCCCCGCGAGAGTTATGGCTACACCTTC	CASSPRESYGYTF
NA	NA	TRBV6-2/TRBV6-3	TRBJ1-1	TGTGCCAGCAGTTGGACGGGGAGGAACACTGAAGCTTTCTTT	CASSWTGRNTEAFF
TRBD2	NA	TRBV27	TRBJ2-1	TGTGCCAGCAGTCTAGGGACTAGCGGGATAAAGCAGTTCTTC	CASSLGTSGIKQFF
TRBD2	NA	TRBV4-2	TRBJ2-3	TGTGCCAGCAGCCAAGATCCCACTAGCGGGAGGGCCAGCACAGATACGCAGTATTTT	CASSQDPTSGRASTDTQYF
TRBD1	once	TRBV7-8	TRBJ1-5	TGTGCCAGCAGCTCGAGACAGGGCCATCAGCCCCAGCATTTT	CASSSRQGHQPQHF
NA	NA	TRBV20-1	TRBJ2-6	TGCAGTGCTAGTGTCGCGGGGGCCAACGTCCTGACTTTC	CSASVAGANVLTF
TRBD1	NA	TRBV7-6	TRBJ1-4	TGTGCCAGCAGCCCCGACAGGGGGCTGGCTAATGAAAAACTGTTTTTT	CASSPDRGLANEKLFF
NA	once	TRBV7-9	TRBJ2-1	TGTGCCAGCAGCTTATTAGTTGAGCAGTTCTTC	CASSLLVEQFF
NA	NA	TRBV5-6	TRBJ1-4	TGTGCCAGCAGCTTGGAGGGGTCAGGGGACAATGAAAAACTGTTTTTT	CASSLEGSGDNEKLFF
NA	many	TRBV9	TRBJ1-6	TGTGCCAGCAGCGTAGACGGGGGGCAGGATTCACCCCTCCACTTT	CASSVDGGQDSPLHF
TRBD2	NA	TRBV28	TRBJ2-1	TGTGCCAGCAGTTTCGCTTACGGGGGGGCCTACAATGAGCAGTTCTTC	CASSFAYGGAYNEQFF
TRBD1	NA	TRBV7-2	TRBJ1-3	TGTGCCAGCAGCCGGACAGGGGGAAACACCATATATTTT	CASSRTGGNTIYF
NA	NA	TRBV4-1	TRBJ1-2	TGCGCCAGCAGCCATCGACAGGTCGATAACTATGGCTACACCTTC	CASSHRQVDNYGYTF
TRBD2	NA	TRBV6-1	TRBJ2-1	TGTGCCAGCAGTGAGCGGCGGGAGGGCCGGACCAGTGAGCAGTTCTTC	CASSERREGRTSEQFF
NA	NA	TRBV19	TRBJ1-1	TGTGCCAGTAAAGGGGGGGCAGCAAACCAGAACACTGAAGCTTTCTTT	CASKGGAANQNTEAFF
NA	once	TRBV19	TRBJ1-6	TGTGCTATTAGTAATTCACCCCTCCACTTT	CAISNSPLHF
NA	NA	TRBV9	TRBJ1-2	TGTGCCAGCAGCGTAGACGGGGGGCTAGGCGACGGCTACACCTTC	CASSVDGGLGDGYTF
NA	NA	TRBV7-9	TRBJ1-1	TGTGCCAGCAGCTCCAATCCAAAGAACACTGAAGCTTTCTTT	CASSSNPKNTEAFF
TRBD2	NA	TRBV4-3	TRBJ2-1	TGCGCCAGCAGCCCTTCAACCAGCGGGAGAGGCAATGAGCAGTTCTTC	CASSPSTSGRGNEQFF
NA	once	TRBV5-5	TRBJ2-1	TGTGCCAGCAGCTCGCAATCAACTAGCTTAATCTTC	CASSSQSTSLIF
TRBD2	NA	TRBV18	TRBJ2-3	TGTGCCAGCTCACCTAATAGCGGGGGAGGAGCAGATACGCAGTATTTT	CASSPNSGGGADTQYF
NA	NA	TRBV29-1	TRBJ1-1	TGCAGCGTTGAATCTGTCTTGAACACTGAAGCTTTCTTT	CSVESVLNTEAFF
NA	NA	TRBV18	TRBJ1-2	TGTGCCAGCTCAAGGACAGCTCAGGGATATGGCTACACCTTC	CASSRTAQGYGYTF
TRBD2	once	TRBV4-1	TRBJ2-2	TGCGCCAGCAGCCCGAGGGATCTAGCGGACACCGGGGAGCTGTTTTTT	CASSPRDLADTGELFF
NA	NA	TRBV2	TRBJ1-4	TGTGCCAGCTCCCCCTCGGGGGGAGGGAATGAAAAACTGTTTTTT	CASSPSGGGNEKLFF
NA	NA	TRBV7-9	TRBJ1-6	TGTGCCAGCAGCCCGGGACAACTCAACAGAGGATCACCCCTCCACTTT	CASSPGQLNRGSPLHF
TRBD1	NA	TRBV19	TRBJ1-1	TGTGCCAGTAGGGAACAGGGGGCGCGAATGAACACTGAAGCTTTCTTT	CASREQGARMNTEAFF